Listed below are T cell receptor beta chains from one sample, sequenced in a study of TIL therapy for anti-PD-1-resistant metastatic lung cancer. Clones were read by immunoSEQ multiplex PCR, and TCRdb kept only the in-frame ones, dropping some. The table shows 8,500 to 9,500 clones, with over 70% occurring only once. The sample here was tumor tissue, taken at baseline. These receptors were collected from a person aged 25 to 79 with non-small cell lung cancer. Each CDR3 is given with its conserved first and last residue. A D gene is named only where the DNA matches it firmly. Rows may omit the clone size; those that give it use once, few, many or a size class.

clone_size j_call v_call d_call cdr3_nt cdr3_aa
- TRBJ2-5 TRBV29-1 TRBD1 TGCAGCGTTGAAGATGGGTCCCGGGACAGGAGGGAAGAGACCCAGTACTTC CSVEDGSRDRREETQYF
once TRBJ1-3 TRBV4-1 TRBD1 TGCGCCAGCAGCCAAGACGGGGGGACAGGGGCGAAAAACACCATATATTTT CASSQDGGTGAKNTIYF
- TRBJ2-5 TRBV7-9 TRBD2 TGTGCCAGCAGCTTAGTCAGCGGGGGCCACCAAGAGACCCAGTACTTC CASSLVSGGHQETQYF
once TRBJ1-2 TRBV6-6 - TGTGCCAGCAGTTACGAGGGCAGGTCTAACTATGGCTACACCTTC CASSYEGRSNYGYTF
- TRBJ2-2 TRBV6-5 - TGTGCCAGCAGTCTGGCGGGACGTGGCACCGGGGAGCTGTTTTTT CASSLAGRGTGELFF
few TRBJ2-7 TRBV11-2 - TGTGCCAGCAGCTTCGGCGGGTCCTACGAGCAGTACTTC CASSFGGSYEQYF
- TRBJ1-3 TRBV6-6 - TGTGCCAGCGGGTACAGGGTCGATTCTGGAAACACCATATATTTT CASGYRVDSGNTIYF
- TRBJ1-2 TRBV25-1 TRBD1 TGTGCCAGCAGTGAATCGGGTCGGGCAGGGGGTGGCTACACCTTC CASSESGRAGGGYTF
once TRBJ2-7 TRBV11-3 - TGTGCCAGCAGCTTAGGGGACTACGAGCAGTACTTC CASSLGDYEQYF
- TRBJ1-4 TRBV18 TRBD1 TGTGCCAGCTCGCTCGCGGGACAGTATAATGAAAAACTGTTTTTT CASSLAGQYNEKLFF
- TRBJ1-1 TRBV14 - TGTGCCAGCAGCCAAGCCGTTAACACTGAAGCTTTCTTT CASSQAVNTEAFF
- TRBJ2-5 TRBV5-5 TRBD1 TGTGCCAGCAGCCTGTTCGGGACAGATGAGACCCAGTACTTC CASSLFGTDETQYF
- TRBJ2-2 TRBV7-2 - TGTGCCAGCAGCTTCTCGGCAGGGAACACCGGGGAGCTGTTTTTT CASSFSAGNTGELFF
few TRBJ2-7 TRBV7-2 TRBD2 TGTGCCAGCAGCTTAGGCGGGGGGCAAAACGAGCAGTACTTC CASSLGGGQNEQYF
once TRBJ2-5 TRBV10-1 - TGCGCTTCCTTTGGACAGATCCAAGAGACCCAGTACTTC CASFGQIQETQYF
- TRBJ2-7 TRBV19 - TGTGCCAGTAGTATAGGTGACTCCTCAATGTACGAGCAGTACTTC CASSIGDSSMYEQYF
few TRBJ1-6 TRBV13 TRBD1 TGTGCCAGCCAAGGGGGCAGTTCACCCCTCCACTTT CASQGGSSPLHF
- TRBJ2-2 TRBV19 - TGTGCCAGTAGTATGAGGGCCGGGGGGCCAGACACCGGGGAGCTGTTTTTT CASSMRAGGPDTGELFF
- TRBJ2-7 TRBV28 - TGTGCCAGCAGTTTGCAGGAGAGCGAGCAGTACTTC CASSLQESEQYF
- TRBJ2-1 TRBV11-2 - TGTGCCAGCAGCTTAGACGGGGCCTCCTACAATGAGCAGTTCTTC CASSLDGASYNEQFF
- TRBJ2-2 TRBV7-2 - TGTGCCAGCAGCTTGGGCGTGCCTGGGACCGGGGAGCTGTTTTTT CASSLGVPGTGELFF
- TRBJ2-6 TRBV5-1 TRBD1 TGCGCCAGCAGCTCGACAGGGGTAGGGGCCAACGTCCTGACTTTC CASSSTGVGANVLTF
- TRBJ2-5 TRBV5-1 - TGCGCCAGCAGCTTGGGCGCTAGCAGAGTCCAAGAGACCCAGTACTTC CASSLGASRVQETQYF
- TRBJ2-3 TRBV7-2 - TGTGCCAGCAGCTTAGCCTACGGTAGTACAGATACGCAGTATTTT CASSLAYGSTDTQYF
- TRBJ1-1 TRBV2 TRBD1 TGTGCCAGCAACCCTTTGGCAGGGGGCGGGACTGAAGCTTTCTTT CASNPLAGGGTEAFF
few TRBJ1-1 TRBV6-7 - TGTGCCAGCAGACACGGGGGGGGCGCGAGCCCAACGAACACTGAAGCTTTCTTT CASRHGGGASPTNTEAFF